The entry that follows covers one TCR beta chain sequence. The sample comes from a study of T cell responses to AZD1222 COVID-19 vaccine. TCRdb's copy holds only in-frame clones and misses some; the assay was immunoSEQ multiplex PCR. The profile shows 120,000 to 150,000 clones, around nine tenths of them singletons. Germline-derived CDR1 and CDR2 are MNHNY and SVGAGI (reference sequence). CDR3 length: 15 residues. V shed 2 bases, J shed 4 bases, and the junction held 5 bases outside the gene matches. The sequences come from peripheral blood, collected on day 0 of AZD1222 vaccination. The genes are TRBV6-6 and TRBJ1-5, with 7 bases matching TRBD1. This receptor was identified in an adult in good health. CDR3 nucleotides: TGTGCCAGCAGTTACCCCCAGGGACAGAATCAGCCCCAGCATTTT. This translates into CASSYPQGQNQPQHF.